This T cell receptor (beta chain) was retrieved from a study of OX40 agonist ivuxolimab in advanced cancers. Regarding the study as a whole: At doses 0.1 to 3.0 mg/kg, CD4+ and CD8+ clones expanded. With doses of 0.1-3.0 mg/kg, partial responders showed among the lowest clonal expansion. Among some nonresponders, normalized T-cell clonal expansion was also low.

The table came from immunoSEQ multiplex PCR; TCRdb's copy has only in-frame clones and leaves some out. The profile shows about 50,000 clones, over 90% of them singletons. This clone was observed a single time. What it binds is unknown. CDR1 is SGHDT and CDR2 is YYEEEE in the germline V gene. This CDR3 spans 14 amino acids. V trimming: 7 bases; J trimming: 3 bases; junction bases outside the gene matches: 10. Autoimmune disease history or systemic immunosuppression excluded patients. This TCR was recovered from an adult with an advanced solid tumor such as melanoma, head and neck, liver or kidney cancer. The sequencing here drew on CD4+ or CD8+ T cells sorted from blood, taken in a trial of the OX40 agonist ivuxolimab. The chain combines TRBV5-6 with TRBJ2-7; 7 bases map to TRBD1. The chain's CDR3 is CASLRAGGDYEQYF. CDR3 in DNA: TGTGCCAGCTTGAGGGCAGGGGGAGACTACGAGCAGTACTTC.